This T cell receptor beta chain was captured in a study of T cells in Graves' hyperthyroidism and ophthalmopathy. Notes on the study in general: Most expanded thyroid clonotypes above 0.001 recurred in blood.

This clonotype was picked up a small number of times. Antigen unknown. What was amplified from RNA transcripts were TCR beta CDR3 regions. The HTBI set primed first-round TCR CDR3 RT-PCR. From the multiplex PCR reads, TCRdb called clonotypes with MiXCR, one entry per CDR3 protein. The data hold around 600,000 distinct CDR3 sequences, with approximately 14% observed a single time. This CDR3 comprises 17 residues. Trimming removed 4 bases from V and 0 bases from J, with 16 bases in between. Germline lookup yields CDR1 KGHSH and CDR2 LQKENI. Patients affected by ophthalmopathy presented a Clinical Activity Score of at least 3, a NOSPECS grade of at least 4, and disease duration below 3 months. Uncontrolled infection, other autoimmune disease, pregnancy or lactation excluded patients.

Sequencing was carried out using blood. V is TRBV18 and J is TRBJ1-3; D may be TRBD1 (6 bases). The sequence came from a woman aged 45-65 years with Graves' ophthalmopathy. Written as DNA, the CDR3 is TGTGCCAGCTCACTGAGCAGGGGACTGAACTCTGGAAACACCATATATTTT. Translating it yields CASSLSRGLNSGNTIYF.